This T cell receptor (beta chain) originates from a study of T cells in Graves' hyperthyroidism and ophthalmopathy. Findings and caveats of the study: Researchers found most expanded thyroid clonotypes above 0.001 in blood as well.

Graves' hyperthyroidism was deemed stable absent ophthalmopathy progression within 18 months. The study left out patients who had uncontrolled infection, other autoimmune disease, pregnancy or lactation. With regard to this clonotype: Its specificity is not known.

Trimming removed 0 bases from V and 4 bases from J, with 6 bases in between. CDR1 is MGHRA, CDR2 YSYEKL, per germline. The CDR3 extends over 13 amino acids. Researchers took RNA transcripts and amplified the TCR beta CDR3 regions from them. The HTBI set primed first-round TCR CDR3 RT-PCR. From the multiplex PCR reads, TCRdb called clonotypes with MiXCR, one entry per CDR3 protein. The repertoire holds hundreds of thousands of distinct CDR3 sequences, with around 38% as singletons. Sequencing was done on a sample of blood. The chain links TRBV4-1 to TRBJ1-2; D is uncertain. The source is a man between 18 and 35 years old with Graves' hyperthyroidism. CDR3 nucleotide sequence: TGCGCCAGCAGCCAAGAGGTCATCTATGGCTACACCTTC. This translates into CASSQEVIYGYTF.